This TCR beta chain was retrieved from a study of T cell responses to AZD1222 COVID-19 vaccine. Overall study findings and caveats: Targets within unmutated variant regions were reportedly found for nearly half of spike-specific TCRs. Among the donors, most were white British and more were female, and clonal diversity was possibly underestimated. Spike-spanning, vaccine-associated CD4 TCRs were dominant at 160-218 and 743-854. Without day 14 samples, only post-peak T cell repertoires were studied.

This clone was counted once. Its target is unknown. Profiled with immunoSEQ multiplex PCR; TCRdb holds only in-frame clones, not every one. The data contain 100,000 to 150,000 clones, 89% of them singletons. V trimming: 4 bases; J trimming: 0 bases; junction bases outside the gene matches: 10. CDR3 length: 18 amino acids. Germline V lookup: CDR1 SGDLS, CDR2 YYNGEE. This clonotype was sampled from an adult in good health. This chain uses TRBV9 with TRBJ2-6; 7 bases match TRBD1. This specimen consisted of peripheral blood, obtained on day 0 of AZD1222 vaccination. CDR3 residues: CASSPNRDSFSGANVLTF. The CDR3 nucleotides are TGTGCCAGCAGCCCAAACCGGGACAGTTTCTCTGGGGCCAACGTCCTGACTTTC.